The rows below give T cell receptor beta chains drawn from one sample of a study of response to subunit inactivated influenza vaccine. TCRdb recomputed calls from the RT-PCR reads with MiXCR, one row per CDR3 protein. The data show some 600,000 distinct CDR3 sequences, 14% seen once. Source: PBMCs from blood, taken 14 days before vaccination. These receptors were taken from a middle-aged man who received an inactivated influenza vaccine. Both conserved end residues are part of each CDR3. D genes are given only for firm matches. Rows give clone size only sometimes, using once, few, many, or a class for an expanded clone.

>.|15|TRBJ2-1|few|TRBV7-8
CASSPQATSFGEQFF
TGTGCCAGCAGCCCACAGGCCACTAGCTTTGGTGAGCAGTTCTTC
>.|15|TRBJ2-3|many|TRBV5-1
CASSLDGRSTDTQYF
TGCGCCAGCAGCTTGGATGGGCGGAGCACAGATACGCAGTATTTT
>.|11|TRBJ2-1|few|TRBV14
CASSQERGQFF
TGTGCCAGCAGCCAAGAGCGGGGGCAGTTCTTC
>.|16|TRBJ2-1|.|TRBV27
CASSLITGSGYNEQFF
TGTGCCAGCAGTCTAATTACAGGGTCTGGCTACAATGAGCAGTTCTTC
>.|14|TRBJ2-3|.|TRBV4-1
CASSQGNTGDTQYF
TGCGCCAGCAGCCAGGGGAATACAGGAGATACGCAGTATTTT
>.|14|TRBJ2-7|.|TRBV12-3/TRBV12-4
CASSFLDPSYEQYF
TGTGCCAGCAGTTTCCTAGACCCCTCTTACGAGCAGTACTTC
>TRBD2|16|TRBJ2-4|.|TRBV18
CASSPTSGRGLYIQYF
TGTGCCAGCTCACCAACTAGCGGGAGAGGATTATACATTCAGTACTTC
>TRBD1|15|TRBJ2-1|.|TRBV6-1
CASTTGGTGSNEQFF
TGTGCCAGCACTACGGGCGGGACAGGGAGCAATGAGCAGTTCTTC
>TRBD1|15|TRBJ2-3|few|TRBV28
CASTLDRAITDTQYF
TGTGCCAGCACCTTGGACAGGGCCATCACAGATACGCAGTATTTT
>TRBD2|13|TRBJ2-3|many|TRBV25-1
CASSRGGRGTQYF
TGTGCCAGCAGCCGAGGCGGGAGGGGTACGCAGTATTTT
>.|14|TRBJ2-2|.|TRBV6-2/TRBV6-3
CASFRDSNTGELFF
TGTGCCAGCTTTCGGGATTCGAACACCGGGGAGCTGTTTTTT
>.|14|TRBJ2-3|many|TRBV28
CASCVGGGTDTQYF
TGTGCCAGCTGTGTGGGAGGGGGGACAGATACGCAGTATTTT
>TRBD1|14|TRBJ1-1|few|TRBV5-5
CASSFGQGYTEAFF
TGTGCCAGCAGCTTTGGACAGGGATATACTGAAGCTTTCTTT
>.|18|TRBJ2-3|many|TRBV11-2
CASSPLRGDVFYTDTQYF
TGTGCCAGCAGCCCCCTCAGGGGGGACGTCTTTTACACAGATACGCAGTATTTT
>TRBD1|14|TRBJ2-7|few|TRBV7-2
CASSVGTGRYEQYF
TGTGCCAGCAGCGTAGGGACAGGTCGGTACGAGCAGTACTTC
>TRBD2|16|TRBJ2-3|.|TRBV20-1
CSATERTSGSWLTQYF
TGCAGTGCCACCGAAAGGACTAGCGGGAGTTGGTTGACGCAGTATTTT
>TRBD2|15|TRBJ2-1|.|TRBV4-2
CASSQLTSGGYEQFF
TGTGCCAGCAGCCAATTGACTAGCGGGGGTTATGAGCAGTTCTTC
>.|10|TRBJ1-2|many|TRBV20-1
CSARAVGYTF
TGCAGTGCTAGGGCCGTTGGCTACACCTTC
>.|13|TRBJ1-1|few|TRBV20-1
CSATTKGGTEAFF
TGCAGTGCTACAACGAAGGGGGGGACTGAAGCTTTCTTT
>.|12|TRBJ2-1|.|TRBV29-1
CSGFRDYNEQFF
TGCAGCGGCTTCAGGGACTACAATGAGCAGTTCTTC
>.|13|TRBJ1-1|few|TRBV29-1
CSVEPGRRTEAFF
TGCAGCGTTGAACCAGGGAGAAGGACTGAAGCTTTCTTT
>TRBD2|17|TRBJ2-1|many|TRBV24-1
CATSDYRAGDSYNEQFF
TGTGCCACCAGTGATTATAGGGCGGGAGACTCCTACAATGAGCAGTTCTTC
>TRBD2|15|TRBJ2-5|many|TRBV28
CASSGSGTIQETQYF
TGTGCCAGCAGTGGTAGCGGGACCATCCAAGAGACCCAGTACTTC
>.|13|TRBJ1-2|many|TRBV28
CASSLSRNYGYTF
TGTGCCAGCAGTTTAAGCAGAAACTATGGCTACACCTTC
>.|14|TRBJ2-5|many|TRBV11-2
CASSLGITQETQYF
TGTGCCAGCAGCTTAGGGATTACCCAAGAGACCCAGTACTTC
>.|11|TRBJ2-7|few|TRBV29-1
CSVADSYEQYF
TGCAGCGTTGCGGACAGCTACGAGCAGTACTTC
>TRBD1|14|TRBJ1-1|.|TRBV5-1
CASSLRDRVTEAFF
TGCGCCAGCAGCTTGAGGGACAGGGTCACTGAAGCTTTCTTT
>.|12|TRBJ2-2|.|TRBV20-1
CSASPRVGELFF
TGCAGTGCTAGTCCGAGGGTCGGGGAGCTGTTTTTT
>.|13|TRBJ1-2|few|TRBV5-1
CASSLGTSYGYTF
TGCGCCAGCAGCTTAGGGACAAGCTATGGCTACACCTTC
>.|14|TRBJ2-7|few|TRBV6-1
CATEGRGNRYEQYF
TGTGCCACGGAGGGCAGGGGCAATCGATACGAGCAGTACTTC
>.|16|TRBJ2-1|.|TRBV3-1
CASSQDAGGAYNEQFF
TGTGCCAGCAGCCAAGATGCCGGGGGCGCATACAATGAGCAGTTCTTC
>TRBD2|14|TRBJ2-1|few|TRBV20-1
CSATGLAGYNEQFF
TGCAGTGCTACAGGACTAGCGGGGTACAATGAGCAGTTCTTC
>TRBD2|15|TRBJ2-3|.|TRBV5-1
CASSLANGGTDTQYF
TGCGCCAGCAGCTTGGCCAACGGGGGGACAGATACGCAGTATTTT
>.|14|TRBJ1-5|many|TRBV20-1
CSARDNVLYDLQHF
TGCAGTGCTAGAGATAACGTTCTGTACGACCTCCAGCATTTT
>TRBD2|15|TRBJ2-1|.|TRBV6-1
CAIPKREDSYNEQFF
TGTGCCATCCCGAAGCGGGAGGATTCCTACAATGAGCAGTTCTTC
>.|14|TRBJ2-5|.|TRBV7-6
CASSFQGLRETQYF
TGTGCCAGCAGCTTTCAGGGCCTCCGAGAGACCCAGTACTTC
>TRBD1|15|TRBJ1-1|many|TRBV12-3/TRBV12-4
CASSLATGTNTEAFF
TGTGCCAGCAGTTTAGCGACAGGGACAAACACTGAAGCTTTCTTT
>.|14|TRBJ1-3|few|TRBV6-1
CASSTAYDGNTIYF
TGTGCCAGCAGTACAGCATACGATGGAAACACCATATATTTT
>.|12|TRBJ2-7|once|TRBV12-3/TRBV12-4
CASRESGRREYF
TGTGCCAGCAGAGAAAGCGGGCGACGGGAGTACTTC
>.|14|TRBJ1-1|few|TRBV6-2/TRBV6-3
CASSYGVLNTEAFF
TGTGCCAGCAGTTACGGAGTACTGAACACTGAAGCTTTCTTT
>.|13|TRBJ1-6|few|TRBV6-2/TRBV6-3
CASSYQYNSPLHF
TGTGCCAGCAGTTACCAATATAATTCACCCCTCCACTTT
>.|16|TRBJ2-1|many|TRBV29-1
CSVISSRGVSYNEQFF
TGCAGCGTGATAAGTTCCAGAGGGGTCTCCTACAATGAGCAGTTCTTC
>.|13|TRBJ2-1|few|TRBV29-1
CSVETPRRGEQFF
TGCAGCGTTGAAACTCCCCGTCGTGGTGAGCAGTTCTTC
>.|12|TRBJ2-3|.|TRBV29-1
CSDEGSADTQYF
TGCAGTGATGAGGGGAGCGCAGATACGCAGTATTTT
>TRBD2|14|TRBJ2-2|.|TRBV29-1
CSVTSGGDTGELFF
TGCAGCGTTACTAGCGGGGGTGACACCGGGGAGCTGTTTTTT
>.|16|TRBJ2-2|.|TRBV15
CATSRVVQRNTGELFF
TGTGCCACCAGCAGAGTGGTCCAAAGGAACACCGGGGAGCTGTTTTTT
>.|17|TRBJ2-6|.|TRBV2
CASSQDAGTSGANVLTF
TGTGCCAGCAGTCAGGACGCGGGCACCTCTGGGGCCAACGTCCTGACTTTC
>.|13|TRBJ1-2|few|TRBV19
CASKEGVDYGYTF
TGTGCCAGTAAGGAAGGGGTCGACTATGGCTACACCTTC
>TRBD1|14|TRBJ1-6|few|TRBV7-3
CASSSTGGISPLHF
TGTGCCAGCAGCTCGACAGGGGGAATTTCACCCCTCCACTTT
>.|14|TRBJ2-7|many|TRBV6-2/TRBV6-3
CASSYYSRTEEQYF
TGTGCCAGCAGTTACTATTCTAGGACTGAAGAGCAGTACTTC
>.|12|TRBJ1-4|few|TRBV6-1
CASSAGWGKLFF
TGTGCCAGCAGCGCAGGGTGGGGAAAACTGTTTTTT
>TRBD1|14|TRBJ2-7|.|TRBV27
CASRITGVNDEQYF
TGTGCCAGCAGAATAACAGGGGTTAACGACGAGCAGTACTTC
>TRBD2|16|TRBJ2-1|.|TRBV5-1
CASSLANSGGYNEQFF
TGCGCCAGCAGCTTGGCCAATAGCGGGGGGTATAATGAGCAGTTCTTC
>.|12|TRBJ2-1|.|TRBV29-1
CSVGATRGEQFF
TGCAGCGTGGGGGCCACCCGGGGCGAGCAGTTCTTC
>TRBD2|18|TRBJ2-1|many|TRBV11-1
CASSLPPRLAGGVNEQFF
TGTGCCAGCAGCTTGCCCCCACGACTAGCGGGAGGGGTCAATGAGCAGTTCTTC
>TRBD2|14|TRBJ2-7|.|TRBV20-1
CSASRGGNSYEQYF
TGCAGTGCTAGCCGCGGGGGGAACTCCTACGAGCAGTACTTC
>TRBD2|15|TRBJ2-3|.|TRBV20-1
CSARDSSGTTDTQYF
TGCAGTGCTAGAGATTCTAGCGGAACCACAGATACGCAGTATTTT
>TRBD2|16|TRBJ2-2|once|TRBV4-1
CASSQGLADDTGELFF
TGCGCCAGCAGCCAAGGACTAGCGGATGACACCGGGGAGCTGTTTTTT
>TRBD1|13|TRBJ2-3|.|TRBV29-1
CSVAGQGTDTQYF
TGCAGCGTTGCTGGACAGGGGACAGATACGCAGTATTTT